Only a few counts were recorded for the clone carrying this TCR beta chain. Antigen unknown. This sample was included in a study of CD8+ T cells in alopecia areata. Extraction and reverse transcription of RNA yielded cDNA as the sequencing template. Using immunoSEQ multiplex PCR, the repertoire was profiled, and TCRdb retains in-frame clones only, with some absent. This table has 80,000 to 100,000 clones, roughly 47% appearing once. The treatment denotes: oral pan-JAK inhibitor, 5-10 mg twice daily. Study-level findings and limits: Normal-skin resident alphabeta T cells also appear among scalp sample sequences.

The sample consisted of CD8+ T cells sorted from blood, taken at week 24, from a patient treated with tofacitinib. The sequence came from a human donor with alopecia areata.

CDR3 sequence (DNA): TGTGCCAGCAGCTCCGTCTCCGGCCGGACGGTAGCCTACGAGCAGTACTTC. It translates to CASSSVSGRTVAYEQYF. The rearrangement joins TRBV11-2 to TRBJ2-7; no reliable D call. In germline, CDR1 is SGHAT, CDR2 FQNNGV. The CDR3 has 17 residues. V was trimmed by 4 bases and J by 2 bases, leaving 21 bases between them. The full variable domain, its missing parts supplied by reference TRBV11-2 and TRBJ2-7, is EAGVAQSPRYKIIEKRQSVAFWCNPISGHATLYWYQQILGQGPKLLIQFQNNGVVDDSQLPKDRFSAERLKGVDSTLKIQPAKLEDSAVYLCASSSVSGRTVAYEQYFGPGTRLTVT.